The clone carrying this T cell receptor (beta chain) was detected ten times or more. No antigen is known for it. J gave up 6 bases and V 0 bases, and 5 bases lay outside the gene matches. Germline-derived CDR1 and CDR2 are GTSNPN and SVGIG (reference sequence). The CDR3 is made up of 14 amino acids. The data derive from a study of T cells in Graves' hyperthyroidism and ophthalmopathy. Points from the study as a whole: Onset of ophthalmopathy came a median about 6.5 months after the model predicted it. Ophthalmopathy was distinguished from stable hyperthyroidism by 13 V-J signatures.

Amplified regions were TCR beta CDR3 sequences from RNA transcripts. With the HTBI primer set, the TCR CDR3 went through a first round of RT-PCR. TCRdb ran MiXCR on the multiplex PCR reads and lists one entry per CDR3 protein. This sample carries approximately 350,000 distinct CDR3 sequences, over 12% of them seen once, and the ten largest clones take roughly a fifth. V gene TRBV30 combines with J gene TRBJ1-1; 9 bases are shared with TRBD1. The sample taken for sequencing was blood. This TCR derives from a woman aged 55-75 years with Graves' ophthalmopathy. CDR3 residues: CAWSVLGQGAEAFF. The CDR3 DNA sequence: TGTGCCTGGAGTGTATTGGGACAGGGAGCTGAAGCTTTCTTT.